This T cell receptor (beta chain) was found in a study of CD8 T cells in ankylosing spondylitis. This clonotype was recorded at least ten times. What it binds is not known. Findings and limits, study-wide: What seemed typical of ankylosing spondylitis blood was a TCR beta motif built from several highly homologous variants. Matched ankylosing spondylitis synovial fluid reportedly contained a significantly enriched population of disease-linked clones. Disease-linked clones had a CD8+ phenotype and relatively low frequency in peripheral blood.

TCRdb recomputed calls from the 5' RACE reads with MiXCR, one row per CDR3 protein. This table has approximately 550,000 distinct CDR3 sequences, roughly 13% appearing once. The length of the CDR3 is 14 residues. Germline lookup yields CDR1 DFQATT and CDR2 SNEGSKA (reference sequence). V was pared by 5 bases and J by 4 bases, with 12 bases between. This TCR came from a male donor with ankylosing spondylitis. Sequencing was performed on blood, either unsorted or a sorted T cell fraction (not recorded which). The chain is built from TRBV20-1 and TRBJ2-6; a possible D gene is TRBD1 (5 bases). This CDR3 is CSAHDSKGANVLTF. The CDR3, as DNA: TGCAGTGCTCACGACAGCAAAGGGGCCAACGTCCTGACTTTC.